The clone carrying this T cell receptor (beta chain) is medium-sized. The CDR3 extends over 13 amino acids. The ends were cut back, 0 bases at V and 2 bases at J, with 5 bases in the middle. Germline CDR1 and CDR2: MNHEY and SVGEGT. The sample comes from a study of early T cells in non-severe SARS-CoV-2 infection. Each CDR3 protein gets one entry after TCRdb re-called the 5' RACE reads with MiXCR. In the table there are under 50,000 distinct CDR3 sequences, about 5.6% of which are singletons. The specimen sequenced was whole blood. The chain uses TRBV6-2 or TRBV6-3 and TRBJ2-7; a possible D gene is TRBD1 (5 bases). The sequence was obtained from an adult who was a healthcare worker with PCR-confirmed SARS-CoV-2 infection or an uninfected control (not recorded which). CDR3 nucleotides: TGTGCCAGCAGTTACTCGGACACCTACGAGCAGTACTTC. Translating it yields CASSYSDTYEQYF.